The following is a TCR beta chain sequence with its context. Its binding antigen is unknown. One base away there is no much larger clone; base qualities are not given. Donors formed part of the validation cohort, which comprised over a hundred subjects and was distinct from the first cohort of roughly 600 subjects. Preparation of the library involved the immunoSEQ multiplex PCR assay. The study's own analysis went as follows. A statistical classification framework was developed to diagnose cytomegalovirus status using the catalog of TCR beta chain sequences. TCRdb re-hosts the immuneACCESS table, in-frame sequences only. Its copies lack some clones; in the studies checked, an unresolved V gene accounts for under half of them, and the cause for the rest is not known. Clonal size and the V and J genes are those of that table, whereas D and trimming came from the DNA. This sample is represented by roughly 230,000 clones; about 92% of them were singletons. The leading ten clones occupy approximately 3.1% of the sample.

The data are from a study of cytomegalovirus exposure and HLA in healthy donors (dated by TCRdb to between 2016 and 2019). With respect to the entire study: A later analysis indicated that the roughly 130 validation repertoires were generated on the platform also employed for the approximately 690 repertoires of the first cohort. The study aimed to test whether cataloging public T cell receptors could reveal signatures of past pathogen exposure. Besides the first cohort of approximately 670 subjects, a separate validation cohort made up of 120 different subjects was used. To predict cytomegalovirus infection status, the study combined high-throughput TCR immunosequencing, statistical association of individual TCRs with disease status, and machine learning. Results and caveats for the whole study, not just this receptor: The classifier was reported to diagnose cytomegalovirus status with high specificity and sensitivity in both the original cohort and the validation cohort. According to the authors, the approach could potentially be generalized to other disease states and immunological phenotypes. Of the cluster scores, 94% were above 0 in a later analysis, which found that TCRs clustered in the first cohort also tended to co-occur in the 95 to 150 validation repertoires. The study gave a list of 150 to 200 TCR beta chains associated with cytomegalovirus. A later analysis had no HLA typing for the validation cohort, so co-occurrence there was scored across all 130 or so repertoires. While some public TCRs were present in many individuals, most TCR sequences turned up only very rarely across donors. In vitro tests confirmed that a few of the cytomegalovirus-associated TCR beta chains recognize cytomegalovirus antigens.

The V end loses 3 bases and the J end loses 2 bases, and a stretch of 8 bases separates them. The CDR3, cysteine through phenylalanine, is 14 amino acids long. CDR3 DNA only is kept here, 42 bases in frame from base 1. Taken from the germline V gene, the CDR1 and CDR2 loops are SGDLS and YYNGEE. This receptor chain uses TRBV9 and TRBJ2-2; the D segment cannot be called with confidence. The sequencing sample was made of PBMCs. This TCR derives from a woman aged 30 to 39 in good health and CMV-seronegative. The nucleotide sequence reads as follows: TGTGCCAGCAGCGGGTCAGACAACACCGGGGAGCTGTTTTTT. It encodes CASSGSDNTGELFF.